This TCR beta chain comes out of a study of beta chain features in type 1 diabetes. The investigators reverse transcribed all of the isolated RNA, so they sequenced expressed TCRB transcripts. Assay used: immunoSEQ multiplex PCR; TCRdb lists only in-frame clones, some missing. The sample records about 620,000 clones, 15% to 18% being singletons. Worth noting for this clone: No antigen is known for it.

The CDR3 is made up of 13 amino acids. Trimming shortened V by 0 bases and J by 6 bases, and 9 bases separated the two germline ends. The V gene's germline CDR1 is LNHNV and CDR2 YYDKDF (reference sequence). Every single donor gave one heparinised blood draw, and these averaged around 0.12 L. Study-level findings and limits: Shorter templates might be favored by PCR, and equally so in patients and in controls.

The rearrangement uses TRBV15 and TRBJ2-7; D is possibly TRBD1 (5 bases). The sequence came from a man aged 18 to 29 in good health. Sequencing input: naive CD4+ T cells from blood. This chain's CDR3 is CATSRDPGFEQYF. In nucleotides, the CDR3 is TGTGCCACCAGCAGAGATCCAGGGTTCGAGCAGTACTTC.